These T cell receptor beta chains were read from a single sample in a study of T cells in Graves' hyperthyroidism and ophthalmopathy. TCRdb reprocessed the multiplex PCR reads via MiXCR and lists one record per CDR3 protein. Of 300,000 to 400,000 distinct CDR3 sequences listed, approximately 15% are singletons. Sequences were obtained from blood. These receptors were collected from a woman under 40 with Graves' hyperthyroidism. Each CDR3 is given with its conserved first and last residue. The order of the fields is D gene, clone size, V gene, J gene, CDR3 protein, CDR3 DNA. A D gene is named only where the DNA matches it firmly. Expanded clones are given a class, and other clones once, few, many or no size at all.

TRBD1	many	TRBV7-6	TRBJ2-7	CASSPGTGRGEQYF	TGTGCCAGCAGCCCTGGGACAGGGCGAGGCGAGCAGTACTTC
TRBD2	many	TRBV5-1	TRBJ2-7	CASSLDPLSLAGYEQYF	TGCGCCAGCAGCTTGGACCCCCTCTCTCTAGCGGGTTACGAGCAGTACTTC
TRBD1	NA	TRBV30	TRBJ2-3	CAWSWDRVKDTQYF	TGTGCCTGGAGTTGGGACAGGGTGAAAGATACGCAGTATTTT
NA	NA	TRBV12-3/TRBV12-4	TRBJ1-4	CASSPGTPEKLFF	TGTGCCAGCAGCCCTGGGACCCCTGAAAAACTGTTTTTT
NA	NA	TRBV5-1	TRBJ1-4	CASSLFGDPDKATNEKRFF	TGCGCCAGCAGCTTGTTCGGGGACCCAGATAAAGCAACTAATGAAAAACGGTTTTTT
TRBD1	NA	TRBV30	TRBJ1-2	CAWKSGTGGGYTF	TGTGCCTGGAAATCCGGGACAGGGGGTGGCTACACCTTC
NA	few	TRBV7-8	TRBJ2-7	CASGVGTGFYGQYF	TGTGCCAGCGGGGTGGGAACAGGTTTCTACGGGCAGTACTTC
TRBD1	few	TRBV20-1	TRBJ2-3	CSARTGQGKNTQYF	TGCAGTGCTAGAACCGGACAGGGGAAAAATACGCAGTATTTT
NA	many	TRBV12-3/TRBV12-4	TRBJ2-7	CATTPGGKYSYEQYF	TGTGCCACCACTCCTGGAGGGAAATACTCCTACGAGCAGTACTTC
NA	NA	TRBV19	TRBJ2-1	CASSRVGDEQFF	TGTGCCAGTAGTAGGGTAGGGGATGAGCAGTTCTTC
NA	many	TRBV6-1	TRBJ1-5	CASSATGTDQPQHF	TGTGCCAGCAGTGCGACAGGTACGGATCAGCCCCAGCATTTT
TRBD2	many	TRBV3-1	TRBJ2-5	CASSQGAGGKTQYF	TGTGCCAGCAGCCAAGGAGCGGGAGGGAAGACCCAGTACTTC
TRBD1	many	TRBV5-4	TRBJ2-5	CASSLGDSQETQYF	TGTGCCAGCAGCTTGGGGGACAGCCAAGAGACCCAGTACTTC
NA	few	TRBV24-1	TRBJ2-1	CATSADRDYNEQFF	TGTGCCACCAGTGCCGACCGGGACTACAATGAGCAGTTCTTC
TRBD2	many	TRBV2	TRBJ2-7	CASSGEGLEQYF	TGTGCCAGCAGTGGGGAGGGCTTGGAGCAGTACTTC